This TCR beta chain came from a study of cytomegalovirus exposure and HLA in healthy donors. Amplification used 60 Vbeta primers and 13 Jbeta primers. The data were produced by immunoSEQ multiplex PCR, yet TCRdb's version contains in-frame clones alone and is incomplete. The repertoire holds about 120,000 clones, over 65% seen once, with approximately 8% in the top ten. Germline V gene sequence: CDR1 LNHNV, CDR2 YYDKDF (reference sequence). V shed 1 base, J shed 5 bases, and the junction held 4 bases outside the gene matches. This CDR3 spans 14 amino acids. Study-wide points: Based on reports, TCR beta sequences accurately predicted HLA-A and HLA-B alleles for most subjects.

With regard to this clone: The antigen is undetermined.

The V gene is TRBV15, the J gene TRBJ1-2; 7 bases fit TRBD1. The sample was PBMCs. The receptor was isolated from a woman aged 40 to 50 in good health and CMV-seropositive. The CDR3 nucleotides are TGTGCCACCAGCAGAGGGGCAGGGGGATATGGCTACACCTTC. Protein sequence: CATSRGAGGYGYTF.